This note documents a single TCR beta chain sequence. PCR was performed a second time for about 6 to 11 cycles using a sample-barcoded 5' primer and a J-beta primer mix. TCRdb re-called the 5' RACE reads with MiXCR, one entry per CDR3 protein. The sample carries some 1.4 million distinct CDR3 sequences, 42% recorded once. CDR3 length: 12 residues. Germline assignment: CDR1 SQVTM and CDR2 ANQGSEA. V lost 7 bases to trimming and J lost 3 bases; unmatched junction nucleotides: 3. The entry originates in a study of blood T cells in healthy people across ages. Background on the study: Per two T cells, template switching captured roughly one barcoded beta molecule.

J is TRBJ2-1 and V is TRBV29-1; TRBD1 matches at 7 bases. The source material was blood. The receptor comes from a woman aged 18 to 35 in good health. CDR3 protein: CSGAGGYNEQFF. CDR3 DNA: TGCAGCGGGGCAGGGGGCTACAATGAGCAGTTCTTC.